The clone carrying this T cell receptor (beta chain) was detected once. What it binds is not known. Genomic DNA of each subset was evenly split across several immunoSEQ plates. Here immunoSEQ multiplex PCR was the method, and the copy in TCRdb shows in-frame clones only, minus some. The sample lists approximately 1.9 million clones; around 93% were seen once. The CDR3 is made up of 12 amino acids. V lost 0 bases, J lost 14 bases, and 4 bases stayed unmatched. CDR1 and CDR2 (germline): SGHAT, FQNNGV. The naive CD8 subset, CD45RO-negative cells positively selected for CCR7, excluded terminally differentiated effector memory CD45RA+ cells. These data are taken from a study of shared clonotypes between healthy human individuals. Across the study: Each donor's CD4 naive and CD4 memory cells filled three plates apiece, CD8 naive two, and CD8 memory one.

Study conclusions and caveats: Several donors held about 5% of naive CD4 clonotypes in common. Deeper or shallower sequencing was expected to change how clonotypes are shared among donors.

The origin of this receptor is a man aged 18 to 29 in good health. Some clones in this sample may be carry-over from other donors' samples. V and J are TRBV11-2 and TRBJ2-1; 7 bases match TRBD2. The sequenced material came from naive CD8+ T cells from PBMCs. CDR3 sequence: CASSLEERGEFF. DNA for the CDR3: TGTGCCAGCAGCTTAGAGGAACGGGGGGAGTTCTTC.